The 5 T cell receptor beta chains below come from one sample, sequenced in a study of cytomegalovirus exposure and HLA in healthy donors. The PCR contained 60 Vbeta and 13 Jbeta primers. The method was immunoSEQ multiplex PCR; TCRdb's version includes in-frame clones alone and lacks a portion of them. This table has tens of thousands of clones, about three quarters appearing once. Sample: PBMCs. The receptors shown here come from a man aged 35-49 years in good health and CMV-seronegative.

The V and J genes are TRBV6-5 and TRBJ2-5, with D perhaps matching TRBD2 (5 bases). The germline gives CDR1 MNHEY, CDR2 SVGAGI. Trimming took off 2 bases at V and 2 bases at J, with 9 bases between the two ends. The CDR3 loop spans 14 amino acids. In DNA, the CDR3 is TGTGCCAGCAGTTACACCCGGGGTCAAGAGACCCAGTACTTC. Encoded protein: CASSYTRGQETQYF.

Here the CDR3 DNA reads TGTGCCAGCAGCGCCCAGGGGAACACTGAAGCTTTCTTT. Translating gives CASSAQGNTEAFF. The chain couples TRBV9 to TRBJ1-1, with D maybe TRBD1 (5 bases). Trimming removed 3 bases from V and 1 base from J, with 7 bases in between. The CDR3 runs 13 residues. Germline V lookup: CDR1 SGDLS, CDR2 YYNGEE.

The V call is TRBV10-1, the J call TRBJ2-1; TRBD1 might be the D (6 bases). CDR1 and CDR2 (germline): WNHNN, SYGVQD (reference sequence). Trimming shortened V by 4 bases and J by 5 bases, and 12 bases separated the two germline ends. CDR3 length: 14 residues. CDR3 DNA: TGCGCCAGCAGTGTTCGGACAGAAAACAATGAGCAGTTCTTC. Translated, it gives CASSVRTENNEQFF.

The chain has TRBV7-9 and TRBJ2-3, with 7 bases lining up with TRBD1. Per germline, CDR1 SEHNR and CDR2 FQNEAQ (reference sequence). The CDR3 has 14 amino acids. V shed 5 bases, J shed 4 bases, and the junction held 6 bases outside the gene matches. The CDR3 region has the DNA TGTGCCAGCAGCGTACAGGGGATTCCAGATACGCAGTATTTT. Translating gives CASSVQGIPDTQYF. The variable domain in full, with the rest retrieved from reference TRBV7-9 and TRBJ2-3, is DTGVSQNPRHKITKRGQNVTFRCDPISEHNRLYWYRQTLGQGPEFLTYFQNEAQLEKSRLLSDRFSAERPKGSFSTLEIQRTEQGDSAMYLCASSVQGIPDTQYFGPGTRLTVL.

V usage is TRBV11-2 and J usage is TRBJ2-1; 8 bases line up with TRBD1. The CDR3 contains 16 residues. Germline assignment: CDR1 SGHAT and CDR2 FQNNGV. Losses at the gene ends were 2 bases for V and 4 bases for J; bases not matched to a gene: 7. The CDR3 spells CASSLWTGKNYNEQFF. The CDR3 region has the DNA TGTGCCAGCAGCTTATGGACAGGGAAAAATTACAATGAGCAGTTCTTC.